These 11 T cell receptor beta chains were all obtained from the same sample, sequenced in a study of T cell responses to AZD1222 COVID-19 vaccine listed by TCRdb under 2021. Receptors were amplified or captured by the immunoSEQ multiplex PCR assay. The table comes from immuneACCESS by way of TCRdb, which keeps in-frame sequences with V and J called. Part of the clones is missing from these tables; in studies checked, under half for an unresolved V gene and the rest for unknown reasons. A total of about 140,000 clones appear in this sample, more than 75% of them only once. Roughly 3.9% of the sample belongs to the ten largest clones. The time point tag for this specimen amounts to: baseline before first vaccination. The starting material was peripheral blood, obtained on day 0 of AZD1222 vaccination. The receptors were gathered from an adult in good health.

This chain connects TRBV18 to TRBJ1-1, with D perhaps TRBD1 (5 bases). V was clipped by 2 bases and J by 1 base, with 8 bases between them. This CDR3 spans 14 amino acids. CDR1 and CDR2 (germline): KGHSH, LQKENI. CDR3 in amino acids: CASSPSGTNTEAFF. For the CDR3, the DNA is TGTGCCAGCTCACCATCGGGGACGAACACTGAAGCTTTCTTT.

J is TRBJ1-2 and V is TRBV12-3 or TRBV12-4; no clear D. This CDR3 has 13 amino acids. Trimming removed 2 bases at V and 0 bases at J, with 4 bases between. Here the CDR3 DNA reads TGTGCCAGCAGTTTACCCTCTAACTATGGCTACACCTTC. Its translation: CASSLPSNYGYTF.

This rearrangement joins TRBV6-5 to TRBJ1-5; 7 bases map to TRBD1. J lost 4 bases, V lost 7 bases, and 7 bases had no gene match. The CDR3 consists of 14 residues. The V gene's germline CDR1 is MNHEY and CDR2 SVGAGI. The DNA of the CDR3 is TGTGCCAGCACCTTATCAGGGGGTAATCAGCCCCAGCATTTT. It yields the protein CASTLSGGNQPQHF.

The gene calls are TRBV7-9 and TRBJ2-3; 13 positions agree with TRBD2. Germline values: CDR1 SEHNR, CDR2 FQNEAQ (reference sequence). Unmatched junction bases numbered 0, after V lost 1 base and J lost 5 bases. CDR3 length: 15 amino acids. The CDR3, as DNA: TGTGCCAGCAGCTTAGGACTAGCGGGGGGAGATACGCAGTATTTT. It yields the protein CASSLGLAGGDTQYF. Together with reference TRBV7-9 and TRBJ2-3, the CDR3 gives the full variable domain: DTGVSQNPRHKITKRGQNVTFRCDPISEHNRLYWYRQTLGQGPEFLTYFQNEAQLEKSRLLSDRFSAERPKGSFSTLEIQRTEQGDSAMYLCASSLGLAGGDTQYFGPGTRLTVL.

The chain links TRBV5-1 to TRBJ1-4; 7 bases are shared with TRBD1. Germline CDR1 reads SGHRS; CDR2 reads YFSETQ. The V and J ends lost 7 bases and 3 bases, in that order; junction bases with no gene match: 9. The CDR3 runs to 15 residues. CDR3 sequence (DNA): TGCGCCAGCGGCACAGGGGATACGGCTAATGAAAAACTGTTTTTT. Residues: CASGTGDTANEKLFF. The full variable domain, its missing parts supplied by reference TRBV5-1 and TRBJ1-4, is KAGVTQTPRYLIKTRGQQVTLSCSPISGHRSVSWYQQTPGQGLQFLFEYFSETQRNKGNFPGRFSGRQFSNSRSEMNVSTLELGDSALYLCASGTGDTANEKLFFGSGTQLSVL.

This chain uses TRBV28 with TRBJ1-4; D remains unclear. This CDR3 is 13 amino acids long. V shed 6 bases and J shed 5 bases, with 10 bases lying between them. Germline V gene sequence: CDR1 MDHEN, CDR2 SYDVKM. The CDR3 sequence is CASRLPSNEKLFF. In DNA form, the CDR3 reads TGTGCCAGCAGACTCCCGTCGAATGAAAAACTGTTTTTT.

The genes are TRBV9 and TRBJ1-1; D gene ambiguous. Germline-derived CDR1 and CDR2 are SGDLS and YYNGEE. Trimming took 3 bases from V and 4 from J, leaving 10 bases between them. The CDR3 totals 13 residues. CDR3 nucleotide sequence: TGTGCCAGCAGCGGGACCTTAAGCACTGAAGCTTTCTTT. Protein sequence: CASSGTLSTEAFF.

CDR3 DNA sequence: TGTGCCAGCAGCCAAGAGGGACTATATGGCTACACCTTC. This codes for CASSQEGLYGYTF. The chain combines TRBV14 with TRBJ1-2; TRBD1 might be the D (5 bases). V was clipped by 0 bases and J by 5 bases, with 7 bases between them. The CDR3 extends over 13 amino acids. Germline-derived CDR1 and CDR2 are SGHDN and FVKESK.

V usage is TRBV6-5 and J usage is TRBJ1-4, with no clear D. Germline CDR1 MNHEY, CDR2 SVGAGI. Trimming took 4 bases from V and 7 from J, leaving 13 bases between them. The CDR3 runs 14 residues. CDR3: CASSFSSNGEKLFF. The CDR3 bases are TGTGCCAGCAGTTTCTCTAGCAATGGTGAAAAACTGTTTTTT.

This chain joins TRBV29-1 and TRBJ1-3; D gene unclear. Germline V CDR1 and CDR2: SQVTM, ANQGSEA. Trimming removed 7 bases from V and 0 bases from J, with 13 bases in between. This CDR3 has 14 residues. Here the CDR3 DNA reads TGCAGCGCCATTGACCGTAGCTCTGGAAACACCATATATTTT. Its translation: CSAIDRSSGNTIYF.

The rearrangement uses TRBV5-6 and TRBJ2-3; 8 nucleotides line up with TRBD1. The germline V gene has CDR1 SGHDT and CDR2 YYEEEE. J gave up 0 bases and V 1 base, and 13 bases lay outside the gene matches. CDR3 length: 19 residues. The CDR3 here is CASSLYRGDFLGSTDTQYF. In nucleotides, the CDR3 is TGTGCCAGCAGCTTGTACAGGGGGGATTTTTTAGGGAGCACAGATACGCAGTATTTT.